The sequence of this T cell receptor beta chain was determined in a study of regulatory T cells in long-lasting Graves disease. General observations from the study: Persistent disease was associated with favored TRBV28 usage and with favored use of TRBJ1-2 and TRBJ2-5. Results may be inaccurate due to the small sample size.

With regard to this clonotype: Antigen: not known. A much larger clone lies one base from this, so it may be a read error.

In building TCR beta libraries, iRepertoire HTBI primers were used together with Arm-PCR of CDR3 regions. TCRdb redid the calling of the multiplex PCR reads with MiXCR, one entry per CDR3 protein. The sample yields about half a million distinct CDR3 sequences, roughly 22% seen once. Time point described: persistent/refractory GD, antithyroid drugs over 5 years with positive TRAb. PBMC-extracted RNA yielded the TCR library. The germline gives CDR1 SQVTM, CDR2 ANQGSEA. This CDR3 has 15 amino acids. The V gene end was trimmed by 3 bases and the J gene end by 8 bases; junction bases not matched to a gene: 11.

The clonotype originates from a female donor with Graves disease. The rearrangement joins TRBV29-1 to TRBJ2-7, with 12 bases lining up with TRBD1. The specimen comprised peripheral blood mononuclear cells (PBMCs), sampled when the disease was refractory, from a patient treated with antithyroid drugs. The CDR3 nucleotides are TGCAGCGTTGAGGGCTCCGGGACAGGGGGCAACAAGCAGTACTTC. This translates into CSVEGSGTGGNKQYF.